A single sample is the source of the 15 T cell receptor beta chains below, sequenced in a study of control samples from healthy donors and cancer patients (dated by TCRdb to about 2020). Libraries came from the immunoSEQ multiplex PCR assay. TCRdb retrieved this table from immuneACCESS and kept in-frame rearrangements only. Not all clones are present; in checked studies, unresolved V genes account for under half, and no reason is known for the remainder. This sample holds about 170,000 clones; 91% were observed only once. The ten largest clonotypes hold less than 1.6% of the sample. The material sequenced was blood. The receptor source for this set is a woman aged 30 to 39 in good health.

The rearrangement links TRBV1 to TRBJ2-1; TRBD2 is the table's D call, not checked against the DNA. TRBV1 is termed a pseudogene. This CDR3 comprises 16 residues. CDR3 protein: CTSSQDLAGPYNEQFF. CDR3 sequence (DNA): TGCACCAGCAGCCAAGATCTAGCGGGACCCTACAATGAGCAGTTCTTC.

The V and J genes are TRBV29-1 and TRBJ2-7; D is ambiguous. V lost 0 bases and J 3 bases, leaving 9 bases between the germline ends. The CDR3 runs 13 residues. Germline CDR1 and CDR2: SQVTM and ANQGSEA. CDR3 bases: TGCAGCGTTGAAGATCTGGGTAGCTACGAGCAGTACTTC. This codes for CSVEDLGSYEQYF.

This rearrangement joins TRBV21-1 to TRBJ1-4. TRBV21-1 corresponds to a pseudogene. The CDR3 is made up of 12 amino acids. Here the CDR3 reads CASRRVNEKLFF. The CDR3 nucleotides read TGTGCCAGTCGTAGGGTAAATGAAAAACTGTTTTTT.

The rearrangement links TRBV28 to TRBJ2-1; weak D call: TRBD2 (6 bases). Trimming pared 7 bases from V and 0 bases from J, leaving 10 bases between. Looked up from germline, CDR1 is MDHEN and CDR2 is SYDVKM. This CDR3 contains 14 residues. CDR3 bases: TGTGCCAGCATCGGCGGGGCCTCCTACAATGAGCAGTTCTTC. Translated: CASIGGASYNEQFF.

The rearrangement links TRBV27 to TRBJ2-7; weak D call: TRBD1 (6 bases). The germline CDR1 and CDR2 sequences are MNHEY and SMNVEV (reference sequence). With 6 bases removed from V and 2 bases from J, the gap between germline ends came to 14 bases. CDR3 size: 14 residues. The DNA of the CDR3 is TGTGCCAGCAGCCACACCGGGACAACCTACGAGCAGTACTTC. Protein: CASSHTGTTYEQYF.

This chain connects TRBV28 to TRBJ1-2, with D possibly TRBD1 on 6 matching bases. From germline, CDR1 is MDHEN and CDR2 SYDVKM. Trimming removed 4 bases from V and 7 bases from J, with 10 bases in between. The CDR3 has 12 amino acids. The CDR3 sequence: CASSSGTRGYTF. In DNA, the CDR3 is TGTGCCAGCAGTTCCGGGACACGTGGCTACACCTTC.

This clone was recorded a few times. The chain employs TRBV6-2 or TRBV6-3 and TRBJ2-1; tentative D call: TRBD2 (6 bases). CDR1 and CDR2 (germline): MNHEY, SVGEGT. Trimming removed 2 bases from V and 6 bases from J, with 8 bases in between. The CDR3 is made up of 13 amino acids. The CDR3 protein is CASSYREANEQFF. CDR3 DNA: TGTGCCAGCAGTTACAGGGAGGCCAATGAGCAGTTCTTC.

The V call is TRBV6-6, the J call TRBJ1-5; D is possibly TRBD1 (6 bases). V lost 6 bases to trimming and J lost 4 bases, with 10 bases between them. CDR1 is MNHNY, CDR2 SVGAGI, per germline (reference sequence). This CDR3 contains 13 residues. CDR3 amino acids: CASRLQGNQPQHF. The CDR3, as DNA: TGTGCCAGCAGACTACAGGGTAATCAGCCCCAGCATTTT.

This chain joins TRBV6-5 and TRBJ1-3; a weak D match, TRBD1 (5 bases). In germline, CDR1 is MNHEY, CDR2 SVGAGI. Trimming took 6 bases from V and 0 from J, leaving 12 bases between them. The CDR3 spans 15 residues. The CDR3 reads CASSLGRPSGNTIYF. CDR3 nucleotide sequence: TGTGCCAGCAGCTTGGGACGTCCCTCTGGAAACACCATATATTTT.

As concerns this clone: Other nucleotide sequences in the sample specify the same CDR3. This chain connects TRBV18 to TRBJ1-5, with D unresolved. The CDR3 covers 14 residues. Trimming stripped 3 bases from V and 0 bases from J, with 6 bases between. CDR1 and CDR2 from the germline V gene are KGHSH and LQKENI. The CDR3 region is CASSPPGSNQPQHF. DNA of the CDR3: TGTGCCAGCTCACCCCCAGGTAGCAATCAGCCCCAGCATTTT.

The chain carries TRBV6-5 and TRBJ1-1, with TRBD1 matching 7 bases. V was clipped by 2 bases and J by 0 bases; unmatched bases: 0. Germline V gene sequence: CDR1 MNHEY, CDR2 SVGAGI. The CDR3 length is 14 residues. The CDR3 DNA is TGTGCCAGCAGTTACCAGGGGGTGAACACTGAAGCTTTCTTT. Its translation is CASSYQGVNTEAFF.

Of note for this clone: This sample also contains other DNA sequences that code for the same CDR3. The chain links TRBV3-1 (or the pseudogene TRBV3-2) to TRBJ1-3; D might be TRBD1 (6 bases). The CDR3 extends over 13 amino acids. Germline CDR1 reads LGHDT; CDR2 reads YNNKEL (reference sequence). Trimming stripped 6 bases from V and 4 bases from J, with 10 bases between. Here the CDR3 reads CASRQGSGNTIYF. DNA for the CDR3: TGTGCCAGCAGACAGGGTTCCGGAAACACCATATATTTT.

The chain links TRBV3-1 (or the pseudogene TRBV3-2) to TRBJ2-7, with 9 bases identical to TRBD1. The CDR3 is 14 amino acids. The germline CDR1 and CDR2 sequences are LGHDT and YNNKEL (reference sequence). V gave up 1 base and J gave up 3 bases; unmatched junction bases: 1. The CDR3 is CASSQGGQGYEQYF. The DNA for the CDR3 is TGTGCCAGCAGCCAAGGGGGACAGGGCTACGAGCAGTACTTC.

The J gene is TRBJ1-5, the V gene TRBV19; 7 bases map to TRBD1. With V trimmed by 3 bases and J by 4 bases, 6 bases remained unmatched. CDR3 length equals 15 residues. CDR1 and CDR2 (germline): LNHDA, SQIVND (reference sequence). DNA of the CDR3: TGTGCCAGTAGTATTCAGGGACAGTTTAATCAGCCCCAGCATTTT. This translates into CASSIQGQFNQPQHF.

The DNA for the CDR3 is TGTGCCAGTAGTGACAGGGGAAGTACTAATGAAAAACTGTTTTTT. This translates into CASSDRGSTNEKLFF. The chain combines TRBV19 with TRBJ1-4; 8 bases line up with TRBD1. V lost 5 bases, J lost 2 bases, and 4 bases stayed unmatched. In germline, CDR1 is LNHDA, CDR2 SQIVND (reference sequence). The CDR3 is 15 amino acids.